This record covers a single T cell receptor beta chain. The antigen is undetermined. cDNA prepared by RNA extraction and subsequent reverse transcription served as the template for sequencing. Clones were read by immunoSEQ multiplex PCR, and TCRdb kept only the in-frame ones, dropping some. This table has 120,000 to 150,000 clones, 85% to 90% appearing once. With V trimmed by 4 bases and J by 5 bases, 10 bases remained unmatched. The CDR3 runs to 15 residues. Germline values: CDR1 MGHRA, CDR2 YSYEKL. These data originate in a study of CD8+ T cells in alopecia areata. Background on the study: Patients received oral tofacitinib, 5 to 10 mg twice daily, for moderate-to-severe alopecia areata. Study-wide findings and caveats: Higher clonality than in normal scalp was seen in lesional scalp, especially alopecia totalis/universalis. In scalp samples, resident alphabeta T cells of normal skin are also sequenced.

PBMCs were stained for CD3, CD4 and CD8, and CD4+ and CD8+ T cells were sorted. This chain links TRBV4-1 with TRBJ1-1; 7 nucleotides match TRBD1. Source: CD8+ T cells sorted from blood, taken at week 0. This TCR was sampled from a human donor with alopecia areata. CDR3: CASSPELQGQTEAFF. DNA for the CDR3: TGCGCCAGCAGCCCAGAACTACAGGGACAGACTGAAGCTTTCTTT.